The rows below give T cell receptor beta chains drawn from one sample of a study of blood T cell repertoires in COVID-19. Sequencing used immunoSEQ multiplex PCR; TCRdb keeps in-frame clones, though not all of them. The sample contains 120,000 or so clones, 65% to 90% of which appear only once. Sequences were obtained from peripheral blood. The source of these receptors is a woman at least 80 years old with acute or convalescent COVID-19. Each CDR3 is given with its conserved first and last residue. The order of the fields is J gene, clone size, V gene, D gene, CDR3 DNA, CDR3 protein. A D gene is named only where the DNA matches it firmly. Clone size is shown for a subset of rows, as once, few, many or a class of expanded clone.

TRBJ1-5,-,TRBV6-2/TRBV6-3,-,TGTGCCAGCAGCCGCGATGACAGAAGAAATCAGCCCCAGCATTTT,CASSRDDRRNQPQHF
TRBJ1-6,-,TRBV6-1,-,TGTGCCAGCAGTGAAGGGAATAGCCGGGTTTCACCCCTCCACTTT,CASSEGNSRVSPLHF
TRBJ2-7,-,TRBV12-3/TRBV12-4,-,TGTGCCAGCAGCCGAAGCTCCCACGAGCAGTACTTC,CASSRSSHEQYF
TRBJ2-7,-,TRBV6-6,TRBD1,TGTGCCAGCAGGGATACGGGACAGGGTGTCCACGAGCAGTACTTC,CASRDTGQGVHEQYF
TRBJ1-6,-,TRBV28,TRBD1,TGTGCCAGCAGTTTTGGACAGGGAATCTATAATTCACCCCTCCACTTT,CASSFGQGIYNSPLHF
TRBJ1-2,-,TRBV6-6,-,TGTGCCAGCAGTTACCCTATGGACAGAATTAACTATGGCTACACCTTC,CASSYPMDRINYGYTF
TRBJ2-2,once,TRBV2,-,TGTGCCAGCAGTGAAAAGGGGCGGGAAGTGGCCGGGGAGCTGTTTTTT,CASSEKGREVAGELFF
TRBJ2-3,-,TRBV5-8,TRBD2,TGTGCCAGCAGGTGGGGTTGGAGCGGGGGCCCCACAGATACGCAGTATTTT,CASRWGWSGGPTDTQYF
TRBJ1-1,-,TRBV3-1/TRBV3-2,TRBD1,TGTGCCAGCAGCCCGGACAGGATCAAAGCTTTCTTT,CASSPDRIKAFF
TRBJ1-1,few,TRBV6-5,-,TGTGCCAGCAGTCCTTGGACAACAAAGAACACTGAAGCTTTCTTT,CASSPWTTKNTEAFF
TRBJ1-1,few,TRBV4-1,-,TGCGCCAGCAGCCAGGCGGGGGCGAGTTGGGCTTTCTTT,CASSQAGASWAFF
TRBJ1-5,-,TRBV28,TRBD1,TGTGCCAGCAGTTTAAGTCGGACAGGAGGAAATCAGCCCCAGCATTTT,CASSLSRTGGNQPQHF
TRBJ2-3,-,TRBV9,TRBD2,TGTGCCAGCAGCGCAGGGACTAGTACAGATACGCAGTATTTT,CASSAGTSTDTQYF
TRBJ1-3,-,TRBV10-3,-,TGTGCCATCAGTGCATCCGGTGGGGCCAGCTCTGGAAACACCATATATTTT,CAISASGGASSGNTIYF
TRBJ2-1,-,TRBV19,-,TGTGCCAGTAGTCATCAGGGTTTCTACAATGAGCAGTTCTTC,CASSHQGFYNEQFF
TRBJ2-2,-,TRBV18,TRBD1,TGTGCCAGCTCACTCGCAGGGGGCGACACCGGGGAGCTGTTTTTT,CASSLAGGDTGELFF
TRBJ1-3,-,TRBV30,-,TGTGCCGGTAGGCCGCGAGCCCGAGGAGACACCATATATTTT,CAGRPRARGDTIYF